This T cell receptor (beta chain) was identified in a study of identical twins. The CDR3 runs 16 residues. V was pared by 5 bases and J by 2 bases, with 16 bases between. Germline CDR1 reads SGHVS; CDR2 reads FQNEAQ. TCRdb reprocessed the 5' RACE reads via MiXCR and lists one record per CDR3 protein. The sample has 500,000 to 600,000 distinct CDR3 sequences, around 20% seen once; the top ten hold around 0.9%. The same sample was also studied in work on T cells expressing NK-cell markers.

The sample comprised CD4+ T cells sorted from blood. The TCR comes from a woman under 30 in good health. This chain joins TRBV7-8 and TRBJ1-5; D might be TRBD1 (6 bases). CDR3 loop: CASSETGGAGNQPQHF. The CDR3 DNA reads TGTGCCAGCAGCGAGACGGGGGGCGCGGGCAATCAGCCCCAGCATTTT.